The clone carrying this T cell receptor beta chain has a single count. Its antigen is unknown. This sample was taken from a study of cytomegalovirus exposure and HLA in healthy donors. Study results and caveats: Follow-up analysis later connected one missense variant in DCLRE1C with trimming of TCR beta V- and J-genes. An analysis that came later showed most CMV-associated TCR beta chains appearing HLA-restricted. Earlier analysis looked at TCR beta V segments, and most were productive about 87% or about 30% of the time.

The PCR employed 60 Vbeta primers together with 13 Jbeta primers. Clones were read by immunoSEQ multiplex PCR, and TCRdb kept only the in-frame ones, dropping some. The repertoire consists of under 200,000 clones, with roughly 83% occurring once and the leading ten covering around 0.42%. The CDR3 loop spans 14 amino acids. CDR1 is MNHEY, CDR2 SVGAGI, per germline. V was clipped by 6 bases and J by 4 bases, with 13 bases between them. The TCR comes from a male donor in good health and CMV-seropositive. The material sequenced was PBMCs. This rearrangement joins TRBV6-5 to TRBJ1-5; D is possibly TRBD1 (6 bases). CDR3: CASSTGQPNQPQHF. CDR3 DNA sequence: TGTGCCAGCAGCACCGGACAGCCAAATCAGCCCCAGCATTTT.